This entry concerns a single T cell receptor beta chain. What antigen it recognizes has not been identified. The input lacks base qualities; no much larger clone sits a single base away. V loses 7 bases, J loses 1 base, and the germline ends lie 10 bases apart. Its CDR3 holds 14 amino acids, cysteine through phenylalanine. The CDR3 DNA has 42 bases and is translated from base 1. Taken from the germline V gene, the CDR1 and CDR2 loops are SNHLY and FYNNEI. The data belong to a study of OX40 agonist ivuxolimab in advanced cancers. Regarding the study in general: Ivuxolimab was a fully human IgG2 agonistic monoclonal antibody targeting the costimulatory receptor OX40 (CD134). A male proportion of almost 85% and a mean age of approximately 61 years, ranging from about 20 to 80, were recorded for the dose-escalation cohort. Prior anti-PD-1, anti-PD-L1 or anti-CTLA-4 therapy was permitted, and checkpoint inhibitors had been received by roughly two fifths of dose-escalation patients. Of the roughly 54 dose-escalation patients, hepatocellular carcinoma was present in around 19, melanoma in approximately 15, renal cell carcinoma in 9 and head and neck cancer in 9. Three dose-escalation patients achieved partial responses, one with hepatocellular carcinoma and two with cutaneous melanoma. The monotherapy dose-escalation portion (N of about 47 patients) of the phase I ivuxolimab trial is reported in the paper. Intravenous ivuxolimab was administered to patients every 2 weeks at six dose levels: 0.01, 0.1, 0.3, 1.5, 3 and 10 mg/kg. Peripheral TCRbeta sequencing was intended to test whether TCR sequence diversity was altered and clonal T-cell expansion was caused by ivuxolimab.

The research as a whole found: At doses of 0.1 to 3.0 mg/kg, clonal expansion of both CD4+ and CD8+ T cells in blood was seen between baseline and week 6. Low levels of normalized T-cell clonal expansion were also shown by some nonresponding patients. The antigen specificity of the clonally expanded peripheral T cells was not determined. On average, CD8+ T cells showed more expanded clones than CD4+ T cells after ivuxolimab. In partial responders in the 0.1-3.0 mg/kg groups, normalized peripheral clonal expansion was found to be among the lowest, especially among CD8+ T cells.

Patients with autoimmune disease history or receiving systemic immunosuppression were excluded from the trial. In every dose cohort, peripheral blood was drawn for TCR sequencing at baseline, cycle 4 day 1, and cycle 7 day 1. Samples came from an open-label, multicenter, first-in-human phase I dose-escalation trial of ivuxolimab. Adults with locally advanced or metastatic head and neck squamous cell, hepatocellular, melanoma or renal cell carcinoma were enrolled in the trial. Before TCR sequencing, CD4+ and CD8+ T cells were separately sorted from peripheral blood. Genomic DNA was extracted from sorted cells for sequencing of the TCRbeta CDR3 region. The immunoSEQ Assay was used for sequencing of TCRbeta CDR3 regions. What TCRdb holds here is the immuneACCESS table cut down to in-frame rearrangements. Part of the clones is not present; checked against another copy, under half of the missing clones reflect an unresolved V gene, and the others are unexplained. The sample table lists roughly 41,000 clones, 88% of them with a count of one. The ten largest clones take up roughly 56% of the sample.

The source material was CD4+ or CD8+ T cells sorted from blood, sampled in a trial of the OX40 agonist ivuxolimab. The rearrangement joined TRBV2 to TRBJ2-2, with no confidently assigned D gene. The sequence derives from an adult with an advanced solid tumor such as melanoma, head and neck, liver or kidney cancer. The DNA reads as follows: TGTGCCAGCAAAGAAGGCGGGAACACCGGGGAGCTGTTTTTT. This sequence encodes CASKEGGNTGELFF. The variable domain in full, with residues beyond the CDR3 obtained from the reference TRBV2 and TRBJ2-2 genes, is EPEVTQTPSHQVTQMGQEVILRCVPISNHLYFYWYRQILGQKVEFLVSFYNNEISEKSEIFDDQFSVERPDGSNFTLKIRSTKLEDSAMYFCASKEGGNTGELFFGEGSRLTVL.